The TCR beta chain described here comes from a study of cytomegalovirus exposure and HLA in healthy donors. PCR employed 60 Vbeta and 13 Jbeta primers. TCRdb's table, derived via immunoSEQ multiplex PCR, lists solely in-frame clones and lacks some. The repertoire holds 200,000 to 250,000 clones, about 78% seen once, with 3.5% to 4% in the top ten. The CDR3 sequence is 13 residues long. CDR1 and CDR2 from the germline V gene are MNHNS and SASEGT. Between the trimmed V and J ends, which lost 6 bases and 2 bases, there was a span of 11 bases. Study results and caveats: Both high specificity and high sensitivity reportedly marked the classifier's diagnosis of cytomegalovirus status. In a later analysis, TCR beta V- and J-gene trimming was associated with a missense DCLRE1C variant. Reportedly, fewer N-insertions than the roughly 700-donor mean appeared in an Asian-associated ancestry cluster in a later analysis.

Worth noting for this clone: Antigen: not known.

This sequence joins TRBV6-1 and TRBJ2-7; tentatively, D is TRBD2 (5 bases). The TCR comes from a male donor in good health and CMV-seronegative. Sequencing was carried out using PBMCs. CDR3 nucleotide sequence: TGTGCCAGCAGGGGGAGCGGAACCTACGAGCAGTACTTC. This encodes CASRGSGTYEQYF.